This record looks at one T cell receptor (beta chain) sequence and its context. Its cognate antigen is unknown. The V gene's germline CDR1 is GTSNPN and CDR2 SVGIG (reference sequence). V shed 4 bases and J shed 7 bases, with 10 bases lying between them. CDR3 length: 12 residues. TCRdb's copy holds only in-frame clones and misses some; the assay was immunoSEQ multiplex PCR. The top ten hold roughly 1.5% of the sample, which has about 1 million clones, about 77% seen once. This sample is part of a study of shared clonotypes between healthy human individuals. Study-level information: Ranging from 18 to 49 in age, donors were two women and a few men.

Regarding the study as a whole: Among non-shared clonotypes, generation probabilities were lower than among those shared by all four donors.

Every contributor of samples was a Caucasian grown-up residing in Nashville, Tennessee. Source material: memory CD4+ T cells sorted from blood. Subset: CD45RA-negative fraction. The chain employs TRBV30 and TRBJ2-2; a weak D match, TRBD1 (6 bases). This clonotype was obtained from a young man in good health. The CDR3 region has the DNA TGTGCCTGGACCAGGGGCCACGGGGAGCTGTTTTTT. Amino acid sequence: CAWTRGHGELFF.